Following are 16 T cell receptor beta chains from one sample sequenced in a study of Ad26.COV2.S vaccination and SARS-CoV-2 variants. Generated by immunoSEQ multiplex PCR, the TCRdb table keeps only in-frame clones and is missing some. The table includes around 270,000 clones, roughly 85% detected once. The treatment is: around 19 received Ad26.COV2.S at low or high dose, single or two shots; about 5 received placebo; per-sample allocation not given. The samples date from day 63 after the first vaccine or placebo injection. The sequencing used peripheral blood, collected in a trial of Ad26.COV2.S vaccine versus placebo. The receptors here all came from a person between 18 and 65 years old who received the Ad26.COV2.S COVID-19 vaccine or a placebo.

The chain links TRBV5-6 to TRBJ1-6, with 7 bases identical to TRBD1. This CDR3 comprises 14 residues. J gave up 9 bases and V 3 bases, and 6 bases lay outside the gene matches. Germline values: CDR1 SGHDT, CDR2 YYEEEE. The chain's CDR3 is CASSWTGRASPLHF. The CDR3 DNA reads as TGTGCCAGCAGCTGGACAGGCCGAGCTTCACCCCTCCACTTT.

The chain joins TRBV5-6 to TRBJ2-7; D is unclear. CDR1 is SGHDT and CDR2 is YYEEEE in the germline V gene. Trimming shortened V by 0 bases and J by 3 bases, and 16 bases separated the two germline ends. The CDR3 loop spans 16 amino acids. For the CDR3, the DNA is TGTGCCAGCAGCTTGGTAAGGTACCAGACTGGCTACGAGCAGTACGTC. Protein sequence: CASSLVRYQTGYEQYV.

J is TRBJ2-1 and V is TRBV12-3 or TRBV12-4; no clear D. The CDR3 is 11 residues long. The ends were cut back, 5 bases at V and 3 bases at J, with 2 bases in the middle. Here the CDR3 reads CASSIYNEQFF. In DNA, the CDR3 is TGTGCCAGCAGTATCTACAATGAGCAGTTCTTC.

This chain links TRBV7-9 with TRBJ2-1; D possibly corresponds to TRBD1 (5 bases). The V end lost 1 base, the J end lost 12 bases, and 7 bases lay between the germline ends. Germline loops: CDR1 SEHNR, CDR2 FQNEAQ (reference sequence). The CDR3 covers 11 residues. The CDR3 nucleotides are TGTGCCAGCAGCTTAGGGCAGGGGCAGTTCTTC. It is translated as CASSLGQGQFF. Full variable domain (rest looked up from reference TRBV7-9 and TRBJ2-1): DTGVSQNPRHKITKRGQNVTFRCDPISEHNRLYWYRQTLGQGPEFLTYFQNEAQLEKSRLLSDRFSAERPKGSFSTLEIQRTEQGDSAMYLCASSLGQGQFFGPGTRLTVL.

The chain joins TRBV5-1 to TRBJ2-2; a possible D gene is TRBD1 (5 bases). V was shortened by 0 bases and J by 7 bases, with 10 bases between the two germline ends. This CDR3 comprises 14 residues. Germline loops: CDR1 SGHRS, CDR2 YFSETQ. CDR3 in amino acids: CASSLGCGHGELFF. CDR3 nucleotides: TGCGCCAGCAGCTTGGGGTGCGGACACGGGGAGCTGTTTTTT.

The V and J genes are TRBV6-4 and TRBJ1-1; TRBD1 is a possible D gene (5 bases). The CDR3 is made up of 16 amino acids. The germline CDR1 and CDR2 sequences are MRHNA and SNTAGT. With 7 bases removed from V and 1 base from J, the gap between germline ends came to 19 bases. CDR3 nucleotides: TGTGCCAGCAAACCTCCGCCGGACACGCCGAACACTGAAGCTTTCTTT. It codes for CASKPPPDTPNTEAFF.

The CDR3 bases are TGTGCCAGCAGTGAACAGGGGGCATGGTCAGATACGCAGTATTTT. Translation: CASSEQGAWSDTQYF. The J gene is TRBJ2-3, the V gene TRBV25-1, with 8 bases identical to TRBD1. The V gene end was trimmed by 2 bases and the J gene end by 4 bases; junction bases not matched to a gene: 5. CDR1 and CDR2 (germline): MGHDK, SYGVNS. CDR3 length equals 15 residues.

The sample holds a few counts of this clone. The CDR3 nucleotides read TGTGCCAGCAGGAAAACAGCCTTCACTGAAGCTTTCTTT. It yields the protein CASRKTAFTEAFF. The chain joins TRBV6-5 to TRBJ1-1, with D unresolved. V lost 6 bases to trimming and J lost 4 bases, with 12 bases between them. Per germline, CDR1 MNHEY and CDR2 SVGAGI. This CDR3 comprises 13 residues.

The chain uses TRBV3-1 (or the pseudogene TRBV3-2) and TRBJ2-2, with TRBD1 matching over 11 bases. Germline values: CDR1 LGHDT, CDR2 YNNKEL (reference sequence). This CDR3 region has 16 residues. The V gene end was trimmed by 2 bases and the J gene end by 4 bases; junction bases not matched to a gene: 3. CDR3 DNA sequence: TGTGCCAGCAGCCAACCTGGGACAGGGGGCACCGGGGAGCTGTTTTTT. Amino acid sequence: CASSQPGTGGTGELFF.

The chain couples TRBV6-5 to TRBJ2-2, with 7 bases aligning to TRBD1. CDR3 size: 15 residues. Trimming cost V 5 bases and J 1 base; bases outside gene matches: 4. CDR1 and CDR2 (germline): MNHEY, SVGAGI. The CDR3 region is CASSPGTVNTGELFF. CDR3 DNA sequence: TGTGCCAGCAGTCCAGGGACAGTGAACACCGGGGAGCTGTTTTTT.

The CDR3 region has the DNA TGTGCCAGCAGCTTGGGGGGTTCGTATGGGGGACCAGATACGCAGTATTTT. Its translation is CASSLGGSYGGPDTQYF. The gene calls are TRBV5-4 and TRBJ2-3, with D possibly being TRBD1 or TRBD2 (5 bases each). Trimming left V 0 bases short and J 4 bases short, with 18 bases between. This CDR3 spans 17 amino acids. CDR1 is SGHNT and CDR2 is YYREEE in the germline V gene (reference sequence). Full variable domain (outside the CDR3, taken from reference TRBV5-4 and TRBJ2-3): ETGVTQSPTHLIKTRGQQVTLRCSSQSGHNTVSWYQQALGQGPQFIFQYYREEENGRGNFPPRFSGLQFPNYSSELNVNALELDDSALYLCASSLGGSYGGPDTQYFGPGTRLTVL.

The chain joins TRBV7-9 to TRBJ2-2, with D unresolved. Germline V gene data show CDR1 as SEHNR and CDR2 as FQNEAQ (reference sequence). With 3 bases removed from V and 10 bases from J, the gap between germline ends came to 3 bases. The CDR3 sequence is 10 residues long. CDR3 residues: CASSLQELFF. The CDR3 DNA follows: TGTGCCAGCAGCTTGCAGGAGCTGTTTTTT.

The chain has TRBV3-1 (or the pseudogene TRBV3-2) and TRBJ2-7; D gene unclear. Trimming stripped 3 bases from V and 2 bases from J, with 14 bases between. CDR1 and CDR2 (germline): LGHDT, YNNKEL (reference sequence). The CDR3 consists of 15 residues. The CDR3 here is CASSQGTQSAYEQYV. The CDR3 DNA reads TGTGCCAGCAGCCAGGGCACCCAAAGCGCCTACGAGCAGTACGTC.

The rearrangement links TRBV6-5 to TRBJ1-1; tentative D call: TRBD1 (5 bases). This CDR3 has 13 residues. Trimming cost V 6 bases and J 6 bases, with 14 bases left between them. Looked up from germline, CDR1 is MNHEY and CDR2 is SVGAGI. CDR3 amino acids: CASRGTVGPEAFF. The CDR3 region has the DNA TGTGCCAGCAGAGGGACGGTTGGGCCTGAAGCTTTCTTT.

The chain recombines TRBV2 with TRBJ2-3, with D perhaps matching TRBD2 (6 bases). Trimming pared 8 bases from V and 7 bases from J, leaving 19 bases between. The CDR3 extends over 14 amino acids. Germline CDR1 SNHLY, CDR2 FYNNEI. In DNA, the CDR3 is TGTGCCAGCCTGTCTAGCGCCGTATCCAATACGCAGTATTTT. Translated: CASLSSAVSNTQYF. The full variable domain, with the rest looked up from reference TRBV2 and TRBJ2-3, is EPEVTQTPSHQVTQMGQEVILRCVPISNHLYFYWYRQILGQKVEFLVSFYNNEISEKSEIFDDQFSVERPDGSNFTLKIRSTKLEDSAMYFCASLSSAVSNTQYFGPGTRLTVL.

This rearrangement joins TRBV5-4 to TRBJ2-4; 9 bases align to TRBD1. There are 16 residues in the CDR3. Looked up from germline, CDR1 is SGHNT and CDR2 is YYREEE (reference sequence). Losses at the gene ends were 4 bases for V and 5 bases for J; bases not matched to a gene: 10. The CDR3 spells CASSPGTGRVENIQYF. As DNA, the CDR3 is TGTGCCAGCAGCCCGGGGACAGGGAGAGTCGAAAACATTCAGTACTTC.